Below, 5 T cell receptor beta chains from the same sample are listed, as sequenced in a study of blood T cell repertoires in COVID-19 (dated by TCRdb to 2019 to 2021). The library was obtained by the immunoSEQ multiplex PCR assay. TCRdb carries this immuneACCESS record with in-frame sequences only. Its versions omit some clonotypes, under half of them owing to an unresolved V gene in the studies checked, with the rest unexplained. The sample table lists about 440,000 clones, about 92% of them with a count of one. The top ten clones comprise more than 0.55% of the sample. The sequencing input was PBMCs or T cells enriched from blood (not recorded which). The receptors originated from a man aged 18 to 29 who had recovered from COVID-19.

The chain is built from TRBV18 and TRBJ2-7; TRBD1 matches at 8 bases. V shed 2 bases, J shed 2 bases, and the junction held 2 bases outside the gene matches. The CDR3 is 14 residues long. Germline CDR1 reads KGHSH; CDR2 reads LQKENI. The DNA for the CDR3 is TGTGCCAGCTCACCAAGGACAGGGACCTACGAGCAGTACTTC. Encoded protein: CASSPRTGTYEQYF.

V and J are TRBV19 and TRBJ1-1; 9 bases fit TRBD1. Germline V gene data show CDR1 as LNHDA and CDR2 as SQIVND (reference sequence). The V segment lost 1 base and the J segment 10 bases; nucleotides outside the gene matches: 7. The CDR3 contains 14 residues. CDR3 region: CASSIAPTDRGAFF. The CDR3 DNA is TGTGCCAGTAGTATAGCCCCGACGGACAGGGGAGCTTTCTTT.

The chain couples TRBV24-1 to TRBJ1-1, with 9 bases lining up with TRBD1. Losses at the gene ends were 7 bases for V and 6 bases for J; bases not matched to a gene: 8. Germline lookup yields CDR1 KGHDR and CDR2 SFDVKD. The CDR3 contains 14 residues. CDR3 protein: CATRHRDRESEAFF. In DNA, the CDR3 is TGTGCCACCAGACACCGGGACAGGGAGTCTGAAGCTTTCTTT.

The V call is TRBV6-5, the J call TRBJ1-1; D unresolved. Trimming cost V 5 bases and J 1 base, with 11 bases left between them. From germline, CDR1 is MNHEY and CDR2 SVGAGI. This CDR3 spans 14 amino acids. The CDR3, as DNA: TGTGCCAGCAGTAGAATTAACAGGAACACTGAAGCTTTCTTT. The encoded protein is CASSRINRNTEAFF.

The chain links TRBV28 to TRBJ2-7, with TRBD2 matching 10 bases. Germline values: CDR1 MDHEN, CDR2 SYDVKM. This CDR3 is 16 amino acids long. The V gene end was trimmed by 1 base and the J gene end by 6 bases; junction bases not matched to a gene: 9. Here the CDR3 reads CASSLLSSGSLTEQYF. The CDR3 DNA sequence: TGTGCCAGCAGTTTATTGTCTAGCGGGAGTCTTACCGAGCAGTACTTC. Supplemented by reference TRBV28 and TRBJ2-7, the full variable domain reads DVKVTQSSRYLVKRTGEKVFLECVQDMDHENMFWYRQDPGLGLRLIYFSYDVKMKEKGDIPEGYSVSREKKERFSLILESASTNQTSMYLCASSLLSSGSLTEQYFGPGTRLTVT.